The 18 T cell receptor beta chains reported below all come from one sample, sequenced in a study of blood T cell repertoires in COVID-19 (dated by TCRdb to about 2020). The library was built by means of the immunoSEQ multiplex PCR assay. TCRdb mirrors the immuneACCESS table, restricted to in-frame sequences. Some clones are absent from its copies; in checked studies, under half trace to an unresolved V gene, and the reason for the others is unknown. This sample has 140,000 or so clones in its table, and 75% to 90% of those were observed once. Under 5.5% of the sample belongs to the ten largest clones. The sequenced material came from peripheral blood. These receptors originate from a human donor in a cohort sampled during active COVID-19.

This clone is a singleton in its sample. This sequence joins TRBV9 and TRBJ1-3; tentatively, D is TRBD1 (5 bases). The CDR3 sequence is 14 residues long. Germline V CDR1 and CDR2: SGDLS, YYNGEE. V lost 0 bases and J 2 bases, leaving 6 bases between the germline ends. CDR3: CASSVARAGNTIYF. The CDR3 DNA reads TGTGCCAGCAGCGTAGCCAGGGCTGGAAACACCATATATTTT.

This clone was recorded a few times. The chain combines TRBV30 with TRBJ2-6; perhaps TRBD1 as D (5 bases). The CDR3 is 14 amino acids. V lost 4 bases to trimming and J lost 2 bases, with 9 bases between them. Germline V gives CDR1 GTSNPN, CDR2 SVGIG (reference sequence). The chain's CDR3 is CAWIPRAGANVLTF. CDR3 DNA: TGTGCCTGGATCCCCAGGGCTGGGGCCAACGTCCTGACTTTC. Complete variable domain (other parts from reference TRBV30 and TRBJ2-6): SQTIHQWPATLVQPVGSPLSLECTVEGTSNPNLYWYRQAAGRGLQLLFYSVGIGQISSEVPQNLSASRPQDRQFILSSKKLLLSDSGFYLCAWIPRAGANVLTFGAGSRLTVL.

The chain uses TRBV12-3 or TRBV12-4 and TRBJ2-2; D unclear. The CDR3 is 12 amino acids. The V end was cut by 10 bases, the J end by 7 bases, with 13 bases between. Written as DNA, the CDR3 is TGTGCCACCTCTAATGATTACGGGGAGCTGTTTTTT. Amino acid sequence: CATSNDYGELFF.

CDR3 residues: CASSGRLAGGETQYF. In nucleotides, the CDR3 is TGTGCCAGTAGTGGAAGACTAGCGGGGGGTGAGACCCAGTACTTC. The V and J genes are TRBV19 and TRBJ2-5; 13 nucleotides align to TRBD2. J lost 5 bases, V lost 5 bases, and 5 bases had no gene match. This CDR3 has 15 amino acids. Germline values: CDR1 LNHDA, CDR2 SQIVND (reference sequence).

V is TRBV19 and J is TRBJ2-3, with D perhaps TRBD1 (6 bases). Germline assignment: CDR1 LNHDA and CDR2 SQIVND (reference sequence). This CDR3 has 14 residues. V was pared by 5 bases and J by 6 bases, with 15 bases between. In DNA, the CDR3 is TGTGCCAGTAGTGCAACAGGGAACGTGGATACGCAGTATTTT. This encodes CASSATGNVDTQYF.

The chain joins TRBV18 to TRBJ2-1; D perhaps matches TRBD1 (5 bases). Germline values: CDR1 KGHSH, CDR2 LQKENI. This CDR3 has 14 amino acids. The V end lost 3 bases, the J end lost 4 bases, and 10 bases lay between the germline ends. DNA of the CDR3: TGTGCCAGCTCACCGTTCAGGGATTACAATGAGCAGTTCTTC. It specifies CASSPFRDYNEQFF.

The chain uses TRBV5-4 and TRBJ1-2; 10 positions match TRBD1. Looked up from germline, CDR1 is SGHNT and CDR2 is YYREEE (reference sequence). With V trimmed by 4 bases and J by 4 bases, 4 bases remained unmatched. The CDR3 has 14 amino acids. The CDR3 spells CASSPGTGAYGYTF. As DNA, the CDR3 is TGTGCCAGCAGCCCCGGGACAGGGGCCTATGGCTACACCTTC.

V and J are TRBV12-3 or TRBV12-4 and TRBJ1-1, with D unresolved. V lost 0 bases and J lost 4, with 6 bases in between. CDR3 size: 13 residues. Here the CDR3 reads CASSLALATEAFF. The CDR3 DNA sequence: TGTGCCAGCAGTTTAGCCCTGGCCACTGAAGCTTTCTTT.

This chain uses TRBV6-1 with TRBJ2-1, with 9 nucleotides matching TRBD2. Trimming removed 0 bases from V and 13 bases from J; junction bases left unmatched: 4. The CDR3 is 13 amino acids. The germline CDR1 and CDR2 sequences are MNHNS and SASEGT. The CDR3 DNA sequence: TGTGCCAGCAGTGAAGCGCTACTAGCGGGTCAGTTCTTC. It encodes CASSEALLAGQFF.

This chain joins TRBV24-1 and TRBJ2-1; 9 bases agree with TRBD2. In germline, CDR1 is KGHDR, CDR2 SFDVKD. The junction had 9 bases not matched to a gene; V was cut back by 2 bases and J by 5 bases. The CDR3 runs to 17 residues. Written as DNA, the CDR3 is TGTGCCACCAGTGATTCCATAGCGGGGGCCGCGAACAATGAGCAGTTCTTC. The encoded protein is CATSDSIAGAANNEQFF.

This chain uses TRBV13 with TRBJ2-7, with D tentatively TRBD1 (6 bases). V gave up 6 bases and J gave up 2 bases, with 14 bases separating them. Germline V CDR1 and CDR2: PRHDT, FYEKMQ (reference sequence). The CDR3 contains 14 residues. This chain's CDR3 is CASSSRQATYEQYV. The CDR3 region has the DNA TGTGCCAGCAGTTCGAGACAGGCTACCTACGAGCAGTACGTC.

The chain recombines TRBV3-1 (or the pseudogene TRBV3-2) with TRBJ2-5; 10 bases are shared with TRBD2. The CDR3 has 15 residues. V dropped 4 bases and J dropped 5; count of bases not matched to a gene: 7. Germline-derived CDR1 and CDR2 are LGHDT and YNNKEL (reference sequence). The DNA for the CDR3 is TGTGCCAGCAGCCCCGAGCGGGGGGGCCTGGAGACCCAGTACTTC. This translates into CASSPERGGLETQYF.

The chain combines TRBV4-1 with TRBJ2-5; possibly TRBD2 for D (5 bases). Germline assignment: CDR1 MGHRA and CDR2 YSYEKL. CDR3 size: 15 residues. V was clipped by 1 base and J by 2 bases, with 11 bases between them. The CDR3 DNA reads as TGCGCCAGCAGCCAAGCGATAGCGCCACAAGAGACCCAGTACTTC. Amino acids: CASSQAIAPQETQYF.

This chain links TRBV6-5 with TRBJ1-1, with 7 bases aligning to TRBD1. With 7 bases clipped from V and 4 bases from J, the junction kept 12 bases outside the gene matches. CDR3 length: 15 amino acids. Germline V gives CDR1 MNHEY, CDR2 SVGAGI. CDR3 loop: CASIGYEGAITEAFF. Here the CDR3 DNA reads TGTGCCAGCATAGGTTATGAGGGGGCAATCACTGAAGCTTTCTTT.

The chain has TRBV5-6 and TRBJ1-2; a weak D match, TRBD1 (6 bases). V lost 2 bases and J 3 bases, leaving 17 bases between the germline ends. The germline gives CDR1 SGHDT, CDR2 YYEEEE. There are 16 residues in the CDR3. As DNA, the CDR3 is TGTGCCAGCAGCTTTCTCCCCCCAGGGGAAGACTATGGCTACACCTTC. It codes for CASSFLPPGEDYGYTF.

This clone was counted between two and nine times. This sequence joins TRBV7-2 and TRBJ1-2; weak D call: TRBD1 (5 bases). Germline CDR1 and CDR2: SGHTA and FQGNSA. Trimming removed 1 base at V and 3 bases at J, with 12 bases between. This CDR3 is 15 amino acids long. The CDR3 region is CASSLVSTGDYGYTF. DNA for the CDR3: TGTGCCAGCAGCTTAGTGTCAACGGGGGACTATGGCTACACCTTC.

This sequence joins TRBV5-6 and TRBJ2-3; D is ambiguous. Germline CDR1 SGHDT, CDR2 YYEEEE. V dropped 1 base and J dropped 1 base, with 7 bases sitting between them. This CDR3 region has 14 residues. The CDR3 reads CASSLTTRTDTQYF. The CDR3 DNA reads TGTGCCAGCAGCTTGACAACGCGCACAGATACGCAGTATTTT.

V usage is TRBV6-2 or TRBV6-3 and J usage is TRBJ2-5, with 9 nucleotides matching TRBD2. V lost 2 bases to trimming and J lost 1 base; unmatched junction nucleotides: 5. CDR1 is MNHEY, CDR2 SVGEGT, per germline. The CDR3 totals 16 residues. CDR3 region: CASSYGLAGFQETQYF. The DNA for the CDR3 is TGTGCCAGCAGTTACGGTCTAGCGGGGTTCCAAGAGACCCAGTACTTC.